This is a list of T cell receptor beta chains from one sample in a study of PD-L1 blockade in urothelial cancer. Only in-frame clones appear in the TCRdb table, and some are missing; sequencing was by immunoSEQ multiplex PCR. The sample holds more than 45,000 clones, approximately 80% seen once. Sequencing used PBMCs, obtained around atezolizumab (anti-PD-L1) treatment. The source of these receptors is a man aged 65 to 79 with urothelial cancer. CDR3s include the opening cysteine and the closing phenylalanine or tryptophan. D genes are given only for firm matches. Clone sizes are given selectively: once, few, many, or a class where the clone is expanded.

V gene	clone size	D gene	J gene	CDR3 DNA	CDR3 protein
TRBV19	-	-	TRBJ1-5	TGTGCCAGTAGTATGAACAGGGACAATCAGCCCCAGCATTTT	CASSMNRDNQPQHF
TRBV2	-	-	TRBJ1-1	TGTGCCAGCAGACTACGGTCGACGGTTGAAGCTTTCTTT	CASRLRSTVEAFF
TRBV5-1	-	TRBD1	TRBJ2-3	TGCGCCAGCAGCCTGACAGGGTTGGAGACAGATACGCAGTATTTT	CASSLTGLETDTQYF
TRBV14	-	TRBD1	TRBJ2-1	TGTGCCAGCAGCCAGGGACAGGGCCGAAAAAATGAGCAGTTCTTC	CASSQGQGRKNEQFF
TRBV2	-	-	TRBJ1-3	TGTGCCAGCAGTGGACTTATGGGAAACACCATATATTTT	CASSGLMGNTIYF
TRBV28	few	-	TRBJ1-5	TGTGCCAGCAGATTCCCCCCCGTTTATAGCAATCAGCCCCAGCATTTT	CASRFPPVYSNQPQHF
TRBV18	-	-	TRBJ1-1	TGTGCCAGCTCACCACCATCAGGTTACACTGAAGCTTTCTTT	CASSPPSGYTEAFF
TRBV5-1	few	-	TRBJ1-1	TGCGCCAGCAGCTTCCAGGGTGGAGCCACTGAAGCTTTCTTT	CASSFQGGATEAFF
TRBV5-1	-	TRBD1	TRBJ1-4	TGCGCCAGCAGCTTGGTGGGACAGGGAGGAGAAAAACTGTTTTTT	CASSLVGQGGEKLFF
TRBV28	-	TRBD2	TRBJ2-7	TGTGCCAGCAGTTCTATAGCGGGGGGGCACTACGAGCAGTACTTC	CASSSIAGGHYEQYF
TRBV27	-	TRBD1	TRBJ1-3	TGTGCCAGCAGTCTTTACTCGGACAGGGATGGAAACACCATATATTTT	CASSLYSDRDGNTIYF